These 29 T cell receptor beta chains came from one sample sequenced in a study of molecular identifiers for immune sequencing clone quantification. TCRdb analysed the PCR reads with MiXCR anew, one entry per CDR3 protein. In the table there are some 35,000 distinct CDR3 sequences, approximately 20% of which are singletons. Sequencing was performed on naive CD8+ T cells from blood, with Jurkat cell RNA spiked in. The subset here: FACS-sorted CD8+CD4-CCR7+CD45RA+ naive T cells. The source of these receptors is a human donor in good health. Some libraries in this study had Jurkat cell RNA spiked in.

This clonotype showed up many times. This chain joins TRBV7-6 and TRBJ1-5; D is perhaps TRBD1 (5 bases). The CDR3 covers 13 residues. Germline CDR1 reads SGHVS; CDR2 reads FNYEAQ. The germline V and J ends were trimmed by 5 bases and 7 bases, with 12 bases remaining between them. CDR3 sequence: CASSASRDQPQHF. The DNA for the CDR3 is TGTGCCAGCAGCGCGTCCAGGGACCAGCCCCAGCATTTT.

This clonotype is medium-sized (0.01 to 0.1%) by share. This sequence joins TRBV27 and TRBJ2-5, with TRBD1 matching 7 bases. J was trimmed by 0 bases and V by 0 bases; bases with no gene match: 7. Germline loops: CDR1 MNHEY, CDR2 SMNVEV (reference sequence). The CDR3 has 17 amino acids. CDR3 loop: CASSLSRGPYYQETQYF. The DNA for the CDR3 is TGTGCCAGCAGTTTATCTAGGGGGCCGTATTACCAAGAGACCCAGTACTTC.

In this sample, this clonotype turned up a few times. With a much larger clone just one base away, this may be a read error. The gene calls are TRBV11-2 and TRBJ2-5; D unresolved. Trimming removed 4 bases from V and 5 bases from J, with 14 bases in between. Looked up from germline, CDR1 is SGHAT and CDR2 is FQNNGV. This CDR3 is built from 14 residues. This CDR3 is CASSSSVYSETQYF. DNA for the CDR3: TGTGCCAGCAGCTCTTCAGTTTATTCGGAGACCCAGTACTTC.

This clonotype was seen at least ten times. The V call is TRBV30, the J call TRBJ2-5; TRBD2 might be the D (7 bases). The V and J ends lost 0 bases and 5 bases respectively, with 16 bases between them. The germline V gene has CDR1 GTSNPN and CDR2 SVGIG (reference sequence). This CDR3 comprises 15 residues. CDR3 DNA sequence: TGTGCCTGGAGTGTATTAGGGGGGGCCGGGGAGACCCAGTACTTC. Protein: CAWSVLGGAGETQYF.

This clonotype was observed at least ten times. The chain recombines TRBV27 with TRBJ2-7, with D possibly matching TRBD1 (6 bases). CDR1 MNHEY and CDR2 SMNVEV come from the germline V gene (reference sequence). Trimming took off 4 bases at V and 4 bases at J, with 17 bases between the two ends. CDR3 length: 15 residues. CDR3 sequence: CASSWAAGVEYEQYF. DNA for the CDR3: TGTGCCAGCAGTTGGGCGGCAGGGGTCGAGTACGAGCAGTACTTC.

This clonotype appeared many times. The rearrangement joins TRBV19 to TRBJ2-3; D remains unclear. Looked up from germline, CDR1 is LNHDA and CDR2 is SQIVND (reference sequence). Trimming stripped 7 bases from V and 6 bases from J, with 11 bases between. This CDR3 has 12 residues. DNA for the CDR3: TGTGCCAGTATTAGTGACGCCGATACGCAGTATTTT. Its protein is CASISDADTQYF.

This clonotype was counted many times. The genes are TRBV13 and TRBJ2-3; 10 nucleotides match TRBD2. The CDR3 has 16 amino acids. Losses at the gene ends were 5 bases for V and 8 bases for J; bases not matched to a gene: 13. Germline V gene lookup returns CDR1 PRHDT and CDR2 FYEKMQ (reference sequence). CDR3 DNA: TGTGCCAGCAGCCTTAAGGGACTAGCGAATTCGGGTACGCAGTATTTT. This gives the protein CASSLKGLANSGTQYF.

In its sample, this clonotype was seen many times. The V call is TRBV20-1, the J call TRBJ1-5; unclear D gene. The CDR3 runs to 16 residues. V gave up 0 bases and J gave up 0 bases, with 12 bases separating them. The germline V gene encodes CDR1 DFQATT and CDR2 SNEGSKA (reference sequence). This CDR3 is CSARDLREGSNQPQHF. The CDR3, as DNA: TGCAGTGCTAGAGATCTACGGGAGGGTAGCAATCAGCCCCAGCATTTT.

At least ten counts were recorded for this clonotype. The gene calls are TRBV5-3 and TRBJ2-3, with TRBD1 matching 11 bases. TRBV5-3 falls under the ORF class, with uncertain function. The CDR3 is 14 residues long. Trimming cost V 4 bases and J 5 bases; bases outside gene matches: 3. DNA of the CDR3: TGTGCCAGAAGCCGGACAGGGGGCATAGATACGCAGTATTTT. The encoded protein is CARSRTGGIDTQYF.

In this sample, this clonotype is medium-sized. The chain recombines TRBV29-1 with TRBJ2-3; TRBD1 aligns across 9 bases. Germline CDR1 reads SQVTM; CDR2 reads ANQGSEA. The CDR3 is made up of 13 amino acids. Trimming removed 5 bases from V and 3 bases from J; junction bases left unmatched: 3. The CDR3 bases are TGCAGCGTTCCGGGACAGGGTACAGATACGCAGTATTTT. It specifies CSVPGQGTDTQYF.

This clonotype showed up many times. The chain links TRBV4-1 to TRBJ1-1; possible D gene TRBD1, 5 bases. Germline assignment: CDR1 MGHRA and CDR2 YSYEKL. V lost 0 bases and J lost 8, with 16 bases in between. CDR3 length equals 15 residues. In DNA, the CDR3 is TGCGCCAGCAGCCAAGACAACGCGGGACCAAGGGAAGCTTTCTTT. It is translated as CASSQDNAGPREAFF.

This clonotype showed up just a few times. This chain links TRBV14 with TRBJ2-3, with 7 nucleotides matching TRBD1. Germline assignment: CDR1 SGHDN and CDR2 FVKESK. V dropped 5 bases and J dropped 5; count of bases not matched to a gene: 10. The CDR3 extends over 15 amino acids. Here the CDR3 DNA reads TGTGCCAGCAGCGGTGTGATCAGGGGGAGAGATACGCAGTATTTT. Amino acid sequence: CASSGVIRGRDTQYF.

Ten or more counts support this clonotype. The chain has TRBV5-1 and TRBJ2-1; a weak D match, TRBD1 (6 bases). The CDR3 extends over 14 amino acids. V shed 4 bases and J shed 5 bases, with 13 bases lying between them. The germline CDR1 and CDR2 sequences are SGHRS and YFSETQ. The CDR3 loop reads CASSPADRDNEQFF. The CDR3 DNA is TGCGCCAGCAGCCCGGCGGACAGAGACAATGAGCAGTTCTTC.

This clonotype was found many times. The chain is built from TRBV27 and TRBJ2-7, with unresolved D. This CDR3 region has 13 residues. CDR1 is MNHEY, CDR2 SMNVEV, per germline (reference sequence). Trimming shortened V by 6 bases and J by 2 bases, and 11 bases separated the two germline ends. DNA of the CDR3: TGTGCCAGCAGAGCCGGCAGACCCTACGAGCAGTACTTC. Amino acid sequence: CASRAGRPYEQYF.

This chain links TRBV29-1 with TRBJ2-7; D perhaps matches TRBD2 (6 bases). The ends were cut back, 7 bases at V and 0 bases at J, with 13 bases in the middle. Germline V gene lookup returns CDR1 SQVTM and CDR2 ANQGSEA. The CDR3 consists of 13 residues. The CDR3 DNA reads as TGCAGCGGACGTGGGACTGACTCCTACGAGCAGTACTTC. Its translation: CSGRGTDSYEQYF.

The genes are TRBV14 and TRBJ2-7; TRBD1 might be the D (5 bases). The CDR3 length is 15 residues. The germline V gene encodes CDR1 SGHDN and CDR2 FVKESK. V was cut by 2 bases and J by 5 bases, with 16 bases left in between. The CDR3: CASSQPATQGHEQYF. CDR3 coding DNA: TGTGCCAGCAGCCAACCCGCGACGCAGGGCCACGAGCAGTACTTC.

Note on this clonotype: Possible read error: a much larger clone is one base away. This chain links TRBV6-5 with TRBJ2-7, with D tentatively TRBD1 (6 bases). Germline V lookup: CDR1 MNHEY, CDR2 SVGAGI. There are 15 residues in the CDR3. The CDR3 sequence: CVSSYSSGATYEQYF. CDR3 nucleotide sequence: TGTGTCAGCAGTTACTCGTCAGGGGCAACCTACGAGCAGTACTTC.

V is TRBV7-9 and J is TRBJ2-7; 7 bases line up with TRBD2. This CDR3 spans 15 amino acids. CDR1 is SEHNR, CDR2 FQNEAQ, per germline (reference sequence). V dropped 8 bases and J dropped 3; count of bases not matched to a gene: 13. DNA for the CDR3: TGTGCCAGCGGCCCACCCGTTGCGGGAGTCTACGAGCAGTACTTC. As protein: CASGPPVAGVYEQYF. The full variable domain, rest sourced from reference TRBV7-9 and TRBJ2-7, is DTGVSQNPRHKITKRGQNVTFRCDPISEHNRLYWYRQTLGQGPEFLTYFQNEAQLEKSRLLSDRFSAERPKGSFSTLEIQRTEQGDSAMYLCASGPPVAGVYEQYFGPGTRLTVT.

In this sample, this clonotype turned up many times. The rearrangement links TRBV5-6 to TRBJ2-4; no clear D. Looked up from germline, CDR1 is SGHDT and CDR2 is YYEEEE. V was shortened by 0 bases and J by 15 bases, with 16 bases between the two germline ends. The CDR3 extends over 13 amino acids. The CDR3 DNA is TGTGCCAGCAGCTTGGCCGATGGGGATTATTCGTACTTC. The encoded protein is CASSLADGDYSYF.

This clonotype appeared many times. The chain employs TRBV4-1 and TRBJ2-1; 7 positions match TRBD1. The V segment lost 6 bases and the J segment 6 bases; nucleotides outside the gene matches: 11. CDR1 is MGHRA and CDR2 is YSYEKL in the germline V gene. This CDR3 has 15 amino acids. The CDR3 sequence: CASSTTPGQLNEQFF. CDR3 DNA: TGCGCCAGCAGTACCACCCCGGGACAGCTCAATGAGCAGTTCTTC.

The table lists this clonotype with many counts. The germline gene is not matched at one end of the junction; a read error may be the cause. The rearrangement links TRBV12-3 or TRBV12-4 to TRBJ2-4; D possibly corresponds to TRBD1 (6 bases). The CDR3 is 12 amino acids. The CDR3 DNA is TGTGCCAGCAGTTCCTCGACAGGAGTGAGGGACTTC. It is translated as CASSSSTGVRDF.

This clonotype was found once. This may be a read error, as it is one base from a much larger clone. The chain has TRBV19 and TRBJ2-1; the D is unclear. The germline CDR1 and CDR2 sequences are LNHDA and SQIVND (reference sequence). This CDR3 has 11 residues. V was shortened by 9 bases and J by 13 bases, with 16 bases between the two germline ends. The DNA of the CDR3 is TGTGCCAGCAGGATAGCCCGAGGACAGTTCTTC. Protein sequence: CASRIARGQFF. Looking up the rest from reference TRBV19 and TRBJ2-1 gives the full variable domain: DGGITQSPKYLFRKEGQNVTLSCEQNLNHDAMYWYRQDPGQGLRLIYYSQIVNDFQKGDIAEGYSVSREKKESFPLTVTSAQKNPTAFYLCASRIARGQFFGPGTRLTVL.

The chain is built from TRBV5-4 and TRBJ2-2; D may be TRBD1 or TRBD2 (6 bases each). The ends were cut back, 3 bases at V and 0 bases at J, with 9 bases in the middle. CDR1 SGHNT and CDR2 YYREEE come from the germline V gene (reference sequence). This CDR3 has 15 amino acids. The CDR3 region has the DNA TGTGCCAGCAGCTCCGGGGGCGCGAACACCGGGGAGCTGTTTTTT. Amino acids: CASSSGGANTGELFF.

This clonotype has only one observation. CDR3 nucleotide sequence: TGTGCCAGCACCCCTTACCCAGCCGTACAGGGGAGGGGGTTCTTC. It codes for CASTPYPAVQGRGFF. The chain links TRBV11-2 to TRBJ2-1, with D possibly called TRBD1 or TRBD2 (7 bases each). The CDR3 totals 15 residues. The V and J ends lost 7 bases and 15 bases respectively, with 28 bases between them. Germline CDR1 is SGHAT and CDR2 is FQNNGV.

The chain combines TRBV21-1 with TRBJ2-3; the table names TRBD2, a call not compared with the DNA. TRBV21-1 is classified as a pseudogene. This CDR3 region has 19 residues. The CDR3 DNA sequence: TGTGCCAGCAGCAAAGAGGGGGAGGGACCCGCCGGTCGGACAGATACGCAGTATTTT. Its protein is CASSKEGEGPAGRTDTQYF.

This clonotype was detected many times. The chain joins TRBV27 to TRBJ1-4; weak D call: TRBD1 (6 bases). V was shortened by 2 bases and J by 0 bases, with 16 bases between the two germline ends. The CDR3 is made up of 18 amino acids. CDR1 and CDR2 (germline): MNHEY, SMNVEV (reference sequence). The CDR3 DNA is TGTGCCAGCAGTTTACGTCCGGGGGGCAGAGCAACTAATGAAAAACTGTTTTTT. This codes for CASSLRPGGRATNEKLFF.

The gene calls are TRBV11-2 and TRBJ2-1; D might be TRBD1 or TRBD2, each matching 6 bases. Trimming removed 5 bases at V and 2 bases at J, with 13 bases between. The germline V gene has CDR1 SGHAT and CDR2 FQNNGV. The CDR3 runs to 15 residues. The CDR3 region is CASSVGGTPYNEQFF. CDR3 nucleotides: TGTGCCAGCAGCGTAGGGGGGACCCCCTACAATGAGCAGTTCTTC. Filled out from reference TRBV11-2 and TRBJ2-1, the complete variable domain reads EAGVAQSPRYKIIEKRQSVAFWCNPISGHATLYWYQQILGQGPKLLIQFQNNGVVDDSQLPKDRFSAERLKGVDSTLKIQPAKLEDSAVYLCASSVGGTPYNEQFFGPGTRLTVL.

Concerning this clonotype itself: A read error may be the cause here, since a much bigger clone is one base away. The V gene is TRBV20-1, the J gene TRBJ1-1; D may be TRBD1 (5 bases). Deletions cut 6 bases from V and 1 base from J, with 15 bases between. Germline V gives CDR1 DFQATT, CDR2 SNEGSKA (reference sequence). The CDR3 sequence is 14 residues long. The DNA of the CDR3 is TGCAGTGCCGACGAGGAGGGGTGGAACACTGAAGCTTTCTTT. Its translation is CSADEEGWNTEAFF.

This clonotype appeared many times. The chain recombines TRBV7-9 with TRBJ2-1; TRBD1 agrees at 7 bases. The CDR3 contains 14 residues. Germline loops: CDR1 SEHNR, CDR2 FQNEAQ (reference sequence). J lost 5 bases, V lost 4 bases, and 5 bases had no gene match. The CDR3 region is CASSSTGADNEQFF. The CDR3 bases are TGTGCCAGCAGCTCTACAGGGGCCGACAATGAGCAGTTCTTC. The full variable domain, with the rest looked up from reference TRBV7-9 and TRBJ2-1, is DTGVSQNPRHKITKRGQNVTFRCDPISEHNRLYWYRQTLGQGPEFLTYFQNEAQLEKSRLLSDRFSAERPKGSFSTLEIQRTEQGDSAMYLCASSSTGADNEQFFGPGTRLTVL.